These 15 T cell receptor beta chains came from one sample sequenced in a study of regulatory and conventional T cells in RAG deficiency. Data came from immunoSEQ multiplex PCR; TCRdb stores just in-frame clones and leaves some out. The table has roughly 30,000 clones, 90% to 97% seen once. Conventional CD4+ T cells were sorted from blood as CD25-low CD127-high cells. Separately, the same data were catalogued under a study of regulatory T cells. That paper states: Amplification used 52 TRBV primers and 13 TRBJ primers.

Material: CD25- CD4+ T cells sorted from blood. These receptors were taken from a human donor in good health.

The chain has TRBV6-1 and TRBJ1-5, with D unclear. This CDR3 spans 13 amino acids. CDR1 and CDR2 from the germline V gene are MNHNS and SASEGT. Trimming shortened V by 7 bases and J by 9 bases, and 16 bases separated the two germline ends. CDR3 nucleotide sequence: TGTGCCAGCATTGATAGATCCGGGAGGCCCCAGCATTTT. It encodes CASIDRSGRPQHF.

This rearrangement joins TRBV6-1 to TRBJ2-5; TRBD1 is a possible D gene (6 bases). The CDR3 consists of 14 residues. CDR1 and CDR2 (germline): MNHNS, SASEGT. V lost 8 bases, J lost 2 bases, and 15 bases lay in between. The DNA for the CDR3 is TGTGCCAGCGCCGGGACAAAAAAGCAAGAGACCCAGTACTTC. This translates into CASAGTKKQETQYF.

This clone was detected once. The chain links TRBV28 to TRBJ1-1; D ambiguous. Germline CDR1 reads MDHEN; CDR2 reads SYDVKM. This CDR3 is 14 amino acids long. V lost 1 base and J lost 4, with 10 bases in between. The CDR3 here is CASSLSRLFTEAFF. DNA of the CDR3: TGTGCCAGCAGTTTATCTCGGTTGTTCACTGAAGCTTTCTTT.

The chain joins TRBV5-8 to TRBJ1-5, with D unclear. There are 17 residues in the CDR3. V lost 4 bases, J lost 1 base, and 18 bases lay in between. Germline assignment: CDR1 SGHTS and CDR2 YDEGEE. This CDR3 is CASSVVAHSASNQPQHF. The CDR3 DNA follows: TGTGCCAGCAGCGTTGTGGCCCACTCAGCGAGCAATCAGCCCCAGCATTTT.

Comments on this clone: The junction departs from germline at one end; a sequencing error may be responsible. The same CDR3 arises from other DNA sequences in this sample as well. The chain joins TRBV19 to TRBJ2-2; TRBD1 matches 8 bases. Germline assignment: CDR1 LNHDA and CDR2 SQIVND (reference sequence). This CDR3 region has 15 residues. The CDR3 nucleotides read TGTGCCAGTAGGACCCAGGGGGCAAACACCGGGGAGCTGTTCTTT. The encoded protein is CASRTQGANTGELFF.

The gene calls are TRBV20-1 and TRBJ1-2, with a weak D call TRBD1 (6 bases). The CDR3 runs to 11 residues. Trimming stripped 4 bases from V and 5 bases from J, with 8 bases between. Germline CDR1 is DFQATT and CDR2 is SNEGSKA (reference sequence). CDR3 coding DNA: TGCAGTGCTAAGCAGGGGTATGGCTACACCTTC. This codes for CSAKQGYGYTF.

This clone was counted a single time. The chain recombines TRBV18 with TRBJ2-7, with 8 bases identical to TRBD2. V gave up 6 bases and J gave up 6 bases; unmatched junction bases: 4. In germline, CDR1 is KGHSH, CDR2 LQKENI. The CDR3 runs 12 residues. Here the CDR3 DNA reads TGTGCCAGCTCGCGGGGGGACTTCGAGCAGTACTTC. The encoded protein is CASSRGDFEQYF.

J is TRBJ1-6 and V is TRBV4-1; a weak D match, TRBD1 (6 bases). Trimming took 2 bases from V and 0 from J, leaving 8 bases between them. The CDR3 loop spans 16 amino acids. Germline V gene data show CDR1 as MGHRA and CDR2 as YSYEKL. The DNA of the CDR3 is TGCGCCAGCAGCCAACCACAGGGCTCCTATAATTCACCCCTCCACTTT. Encoded protein: CASSQPQGSYNSPLHF.

This chain links TRBV7-9 with TRBJ1-3; the D gene is possibly TRBD1 (6 bases). The V gene's germline CDR1 is SEHNR and CDR2 FQNEAQ (reference sequence). The ends were cut back, 3 bases at V and 4 bases at J, with 13 bases in the middle. The CDR3 contains 15 residues. DNA for the CDR3: TGTGCCAGCAGCTTGGGAGCAGGGGTCGGAAACACCATATATTTT. Protein: CASSLGAGVGNTIYF.

V usage is TRBV30 and J usage is TRBJ1-2, with 8 positions matching TRBD1. This CDR3 comprises 17 residues. Germline V CDR1 and CDR2: GTSNPN, SVGIG (reference sequence). J lost 7 bases, V lost 3 bases, and 19 bases had no gene match. In DNA, the CDR3 is TGTGCCTGGAGGAGGGTTCGAGTGGACAGGGCCTCCCTTGGCTACACCTTC. It specifies CAWRRVRVDRASLGYTF.

V and J are TRBV6-1 and TRBJ2-1; D call uncertain. This CDR3 contains 15 residues. Trimming shortened V by 6 bases and J by 0 bases, and 12 bases separated the two germline ends. Germline CDR1 MNHNS, CDR2 SASEGT. The CDR3 region is CASSPLENSYNEQFF. In nucleotides, the CDR3 is TGTGCCAGCAGCCCGTTAGAAAACTCCTACAATGAGCAGTTCTTC.

This clone was picked up a small number of times. The chain uses TRBV2 and TRBJ1-1, with D hard to call. Germline loops: CDR1 SNHLY, CDR2 FYNNEI. The CDR3 totals 13 residues. Trimming cost V 4 bases and J 3 bases, with 9 bases left between them. CDR3 coding DNA: TGTGCCAGCAGTGGGGAGCGGGACACTGAAGCTTTCTTT. Translated: CASSGERDTEAFF.

The V gene is TRBV7-2, the J gene TRBJ2-7; 15 bases align to TRBD2. Looked up from germline, CDR1 is SGHTA and CDR2 is FQGNSA. The CDR3 covers 16 residues. The V and J ends lost 5 bases and 7 bases, in that order; junction bases with no gene match: 9. For the CDR3, the DNA is TGTGCCAGCAGCGGCGGACTAGCGGGGGGGATCGGGGAGCAGTACTTC. Protein sequence: CASSGGLAGGIGEQYF.

The V and J genes are TRBV7-2 and TRBJ2-1; D ambiguous. The CDR3 has 16 residues. Germline V lookup: CDR1 SGHTA, CDR2 FQGNSA. V was cut by 5 bases and J by 5 bases, with 19 bases left in between. CDR3 residues: CASSPAASSPHNEQFF. The CDR3 DNA follows: TGTGCCAGCAGCCCGGCCGCTAGTAGTCCCCACAATGAGCAGTTCTTC. Filled out from reference TRBV7-2 and TRBJ2-1, the complete variable domain reads GAGVSQSPSNKVTEKGKDVELRCDPISGHTALYWYRQSLGQGLEFLIYFQGNSAPDKSGLPSDRFSAERTGGSVSTLTIQRTQQEDSAVYLCASSPAASSPHNEQFFGPGTRLTVL.

The rearrangement joins TRBV6-5 to TRBJ2-2, with D possibly being TRBD2 (6 bases). CDR3 length equals 16 residues. Trimming removed 6 bases at V and 5 bases at J, with 19 bases between. Per germline, CDR1 MNHEY and CDR2 SVGAGI. DNA of the CDR3: TGTGCCAGCAGGTACGGGACTCAACGAGGGACCGGGGAGCTGTTTTTT. This gives the protein CASRYGTQRGTGELFF.